This TCR beta chain was identified during a study of technical replicates of blood from a few donors (dated by TCRdb to about 2017). This clone appeared once. Its antigen is unknown. Per-base qualities were not stored, and no clone one base away is much larger. V lost 5 bases and J lost 9 bases, and the count of bases not matched to a germline gene is 13. In the germline V gene, CDR1 corresponds to ENHRY and CDR2 to SYGVKD. The CDR3 starts with the cysteine, ends with the phenylalanine, and has 14 residues. Only CDR3 DNA remains: 42 bases, in frame from the first base. Library preparation used the immunoSEQ multiplex PCR assay. TCRdb limited this immuneACCESS table to in-frame rearrangements with V and J called. A share of clones is missing; checked studies link under half to unresolved V genes, and the rest is unexplained. Within this sample are fewer than 12,000 clones, with approximately 94% of them counted one time only. The ten largest make up roughly 7% of the sample.

This clonotype was obtained from a human donor in good health. The sample was PBMCs. Recombination connected TRBV10-3 to TRBJ2-7; 7 bases in between match TRBD1. CDR3 protein: CAISRQGQGMGQYF. The DNA reads TGTGCCATCAGTCGACAGGGTCAGGGGATGGGGCAGTACTTC.